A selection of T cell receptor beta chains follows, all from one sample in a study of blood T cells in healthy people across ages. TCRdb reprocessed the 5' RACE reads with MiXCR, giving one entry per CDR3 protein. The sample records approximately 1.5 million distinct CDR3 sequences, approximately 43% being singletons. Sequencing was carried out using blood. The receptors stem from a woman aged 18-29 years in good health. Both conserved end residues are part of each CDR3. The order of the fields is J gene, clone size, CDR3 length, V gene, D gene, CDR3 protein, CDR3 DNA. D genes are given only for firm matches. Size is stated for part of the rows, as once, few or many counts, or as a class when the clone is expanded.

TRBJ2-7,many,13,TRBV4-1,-,CASSQVINYEQYF,TGCGCCAGCAGCCAAGTAATCAACTACGAGCAGTACTTC
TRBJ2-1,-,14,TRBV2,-,CASSEWGNYNEQFF,TGTGCCAGCAGTGAGTGGGGCAACTACAATGAGCAGTTCTTC
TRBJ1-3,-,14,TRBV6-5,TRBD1,CASRGQGARNTIYF,TGTGCCAGCAGAGGACAGGGGGCGAGAAACACCATATATTTT
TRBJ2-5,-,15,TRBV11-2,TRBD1,CASSLDPGQGVEQYF,TGTGCCAGCAGCTTAGATCCCGGCCAGGGGGTTGAGCAGTACTTC
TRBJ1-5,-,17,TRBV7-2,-,CASSLGVRGRRNQPQHF,TGTGCCAGCAGCTTAGGAGTTCGAGGACGGCGCAATCAGCCCCAGCATTTT
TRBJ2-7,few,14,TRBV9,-,CASSPSSVLYEQYF,TGTGCCAGCAGCCCAAGCAGTGTACTCTACGAGCAGTACTTC
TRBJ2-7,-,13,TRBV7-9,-,CASSVALGYEQYF,TGTGCCAGCAGCGTAGCGCTGGGCTACGAGCAGTACTTC
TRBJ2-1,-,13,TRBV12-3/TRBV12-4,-,CASSLFPADEQFF,TGTGCCAGCAGTTTATTCCCTGCCGATGAGCAGTTCTTC
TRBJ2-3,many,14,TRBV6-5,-,CASSYGSGSDTQYF,TGTGCCAGCAGTTACGGGTCCGGGTCAGATACGCAGTATTTT
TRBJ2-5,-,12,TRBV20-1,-,CSARMMEETQYF,TGCAGTGCTCGCATGATGGAAGAGACCCAGTACTTC
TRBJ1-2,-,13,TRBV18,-,CASSPKGDDGYTF,TGTGCCAGCTCACCAAAGGGAGACGATGGCTACACCTTC
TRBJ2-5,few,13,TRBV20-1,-,CSARTRGRGTQYF,TGCAGTGCTAGAACACGGGGGCGGGGGACCCAGTACTTC
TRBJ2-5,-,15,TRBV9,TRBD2,CASSPRLAGFGEQYF,TGTGCCAGCAGCCCAAGACTAGCGGGATTTGGTGAGCAGTACTTC
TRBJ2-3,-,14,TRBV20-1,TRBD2,CSAQLAGAADTQYF,TGCAGTGCGCAACTAGCGGGGGCCGCGGATACGCAGTATTTT
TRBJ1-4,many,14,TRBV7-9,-,CASSLRQGNEKLFF,TGTGCCAGCAGCTTAAGGCAGGGAAATGAAAAACTGTTTTTT
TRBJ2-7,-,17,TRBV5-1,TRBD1,CASSLAVGTESEFEQYF,TGCGCCAGCAGCTTGGCGGTAGGGACAGAATCAGAATTCGAGCAGTACTTC
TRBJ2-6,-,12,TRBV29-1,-,CSAQGDANVLTF,TGCAGCGCCCAAGGGGACGCCAACGTCCTGACTTTC
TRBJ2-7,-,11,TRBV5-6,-,CAGSLGDEQYF,TGTGCCGGCAGCTTGGGGGACGAGCAGTACTTC
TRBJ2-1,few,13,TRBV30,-,CAWSVGHYNEQFF,TGTGCCTGGAGTGTGGGTCACTACAATGAGCAGTTCTTC
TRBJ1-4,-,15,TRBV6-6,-,CASSPLAERNEKLFF,TGTGCCAGCAGTCCCTTGGCAGAAAGGAATGAAAAACTGTTTTTT
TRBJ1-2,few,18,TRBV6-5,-,CASSYSKSYRGSYYGYTF,TGTGCCAGCAGTTACTCGAAAAGCTATCGGGGCAGCTACTATGGCTACACCTTC
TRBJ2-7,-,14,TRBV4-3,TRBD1,CASSQRTGAYEQYF,TGCGCCAGCAGCCAACGGACAGGGGCCTACGAGCAGTACTTC
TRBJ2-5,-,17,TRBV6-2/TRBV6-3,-,CASSSTGLRGRDNEQYF,TGTGCCAGCAGTTCAACGGGGTTACGGGGTCGGGACAATGAGCAGTACTTC
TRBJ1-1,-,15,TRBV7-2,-,CASSPNGVRNTEAFF,TGTGCCAGCAGCCCTAACGGGGTGCGGAACACTGAAGCTTTCTTT
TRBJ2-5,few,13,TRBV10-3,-,CAITAGPQETQYF,TGTGCCATCACTGCGGGGCCCCAAGAGACCCAGTACTTC
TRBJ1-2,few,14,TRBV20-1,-,CSARRRAKNYGYTF,TGCAGTGCTAGACGCAGGGCCAAAAACTATGGCTACACCTTC
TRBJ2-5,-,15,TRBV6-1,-,CASSEALGEVETQYF,TGTGCCAGCAGTGAAGCGCTAGGGGAGGTGGAGACCCAGTACTTC
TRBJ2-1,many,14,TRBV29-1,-,CSVEAPAEVNEQFF,TGCAGCGTTGAAGCTCCAGCGGAGGTCAATGAGCAGTTCTTC
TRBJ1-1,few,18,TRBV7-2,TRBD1,CASSPSFDRGGMNTEAFF,TGTGCCAGCAGCCCCTCTTTTGACAGGGGGGGAATGAACACTGAAGCTTTCTTT
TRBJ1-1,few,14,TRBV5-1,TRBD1,CASSFWTGNTEAFF,TGCGCCAGCAGCTTCTGGACAGGGAACACTGAAGCTTTCTTT
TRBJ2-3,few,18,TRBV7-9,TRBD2,CASSFTLAGGKSTDTQYF,TGTGCCAGCAGTTTTACCCTAGCGGGAGGGAAAAGCACAGATACGCAGTATTTT
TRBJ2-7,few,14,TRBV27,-,CASTLGTGSYEQYF,TGTGCCAGCACCCTTGGTACAGGTTCCTACGAGCAGTACTTC
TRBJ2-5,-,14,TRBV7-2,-,CASSLGPDSETQYF,TGTGCCAGCAGCTTAGGGCCCGACTCGGAGACCCAGTACTTC
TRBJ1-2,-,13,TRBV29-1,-,CSVVSGPNYGYTF,TGCAGCGTTGTATCGGGGCCTAACTATGGCTACACCTTC
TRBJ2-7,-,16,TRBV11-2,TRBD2,CASSPPLRGSVYEQYF,TGTGCCAGCAGCCCCCCCCTGCGGGGGTCAGTGTACGAGCAGTACTTC
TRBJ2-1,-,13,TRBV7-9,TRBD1,CASNGRGRIEQFF,TGTGCCAGCAACGGAAGGGGGCGTATTGAGCAGTTCTTC
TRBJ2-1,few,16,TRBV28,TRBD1,CASSRTTNTGVNEQFF,TGTGCCAGCAGTCGCACGACCAACACAGGGGTCAATGAGCAGTTCTTC
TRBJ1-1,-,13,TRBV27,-,CASSLGIYTEAFF,TGTGCCAGCAGTTTGGGGATCTACACTGAAGCTTTCTTT
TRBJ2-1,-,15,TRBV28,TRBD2,CASRLGTSGSYEQFF,TGTGCCAGCAGATTAGGGACTAGCGGGAGCTATGAGCAGTTCTTC
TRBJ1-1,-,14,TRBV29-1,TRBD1,CSVKAWDRGTEAFF,TGCAGCGTGAAAGCCTGGGACAGGGGGACTGAAGCTTTCTTT
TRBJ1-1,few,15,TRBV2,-,CASSERQEMNTEAFF,TGTGCCAGCAGTGAAAGGCAAGAGATGAACACTGAAGCTTTCTTT
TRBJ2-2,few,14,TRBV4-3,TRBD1,CASSPGTGGGELFF,TGCGCCAGCAGCCCAGGGACAGGGGGTGGGGAGCTGTTTTTT